This entry concerns a single TCR beta chain. The sample belongs to a study of blood T cell repertoires in COVID-19. Overall study: Both acute and convalescent COVID-19 samples were obtained from the United States, Italy and Spain.

This CDR3 has 13 amino acids. Germline loops: CDR1 SGHNT, CDR2 YYREEE (reference sequence). V lost 2 bases to trimming and J lost 5 bases; unmatched junction nucleotides: 1. Using immunoSEQ multiplex PCR, the repertoire was profiled, and TCRdb retains in-frame clones only, with some absent. This sample yields about 300,000 clones, of which around four fifths are seen a single time; 0.95% to 1.5% belongs to the top ten. This TCR was recovered from a woman in her 50s with acute or convalescent COVID-19. Sequenced: peripheral blood. The genes are TRBV5-4 and TRBJ1-1, with 9 bases fitting TRBD1. The CDR3 reads CASSLQGATEAFF. The CDR3 nucleotides are TGTGCCAGCAGCTTACAGGGGGCTACTGAAGCTTTCTTT. Full variable domain (remainder filled in from reference TRBV5-4 and TRBJ1-1): ETGVTQSPTHLIKTRGQQVTLRCSSQSGHNTVSWYQQALGQGPQFIFQYYREEENGRGNFPPRFSGLQFPNYSSELNVNALELDDSALYLCASSLQGATEAFFGQGTRLTVV.